The present T cell receptor (beta chain) was sequenced within a study of blood T cell repertoires in COVID-19. Across the whole study: Acute-phase and convalescent COVID-19 samples originated in the United States, Italy and Spain.

Germline V lookup: CDR1 LNHDA, CDR2 SQIVND (reference sequence). The CDR3 loop spans 13 amino acids. The V and J ends lost 3 bases and 1 base respectively, with 6 bases between them. How the authors handled the data: Amplifying reference gene primers gave estimates of nucleated cell counts. Method: immunoSEQ multiplex PCR; TCRdb's copy keeps in-frame clones and lacks some. V, J and clone size are taken as reported in that table, and D and trimming were inferred from the DNA itself. The sample has about 160,000 clones; about 83% are singletons. The origin of this receptor is a woman in her seventies with COVID-19, enrolled during active disease. J is TRBJ1-1 and V is TRBV19; D is unresolved. Sequencing was carried out using peripheral blood. The CDR3 nucleotides read TGTGCCAGTAGTATGGGAGGGAACACTGAAGCTTTCTTT. Translation: CASSMGGNTEAFF.